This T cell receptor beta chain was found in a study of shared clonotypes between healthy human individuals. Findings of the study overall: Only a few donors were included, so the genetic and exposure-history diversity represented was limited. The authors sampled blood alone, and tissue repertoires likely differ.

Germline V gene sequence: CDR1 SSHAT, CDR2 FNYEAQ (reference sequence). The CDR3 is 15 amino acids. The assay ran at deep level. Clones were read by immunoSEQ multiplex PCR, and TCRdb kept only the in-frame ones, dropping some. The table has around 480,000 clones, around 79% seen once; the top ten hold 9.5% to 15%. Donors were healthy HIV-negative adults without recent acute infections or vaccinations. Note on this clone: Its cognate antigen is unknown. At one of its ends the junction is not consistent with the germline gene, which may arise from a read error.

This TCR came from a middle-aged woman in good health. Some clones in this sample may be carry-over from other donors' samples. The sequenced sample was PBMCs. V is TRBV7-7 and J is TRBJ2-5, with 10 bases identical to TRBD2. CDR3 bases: TGTGCTAGCAGCTTAGGGGGGACTAGCGAAGAGACCCAGTACTTC. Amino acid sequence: CASSLGGTSEETQYF.